This TCR beta chain was retrieved from a study of T cells in Graves' hyperthyroidism and ophthalmopathy. Study at large: The initial diagnosis was the point when peripheral blood was collected, ahead of any treatment. Study observations and caveats: Ophthalmopathy prediction by the model preceded onset by a median approximately six months. Researchers report that a 13 V-J model separated ophthalmopathy from stable hyperthyroidism.

Researchers barred patients who had uncontrolled infection, other autoimmune disease, pregnancy or lactation. This clonotype has a count of ten or more. What it binds is not known. From germline, CDR1 is MNHNS and CDR2 SASEGT. This CDR3 spans 13 amino acids. V was clipped by 7 bases and J by 5 bases, with 11 bases between them. Amplified TCR beta CDR3 regions came from RNA transcripts. HTBI primers were used for first-round RT-PCR of the TCR CDR3. TCRdb fed the multiplex PCR reads into MiXCR, producing one record per CDR3 protein. The sample has hundreds of thousands of distinct CDR3 sequences, roughly 14% seen once.

The sequence derives from a man younger than 35 with Graves' ophthalmopathy. The sequencing input was blood. The chain uses TRBV6-1 and TRBJ1-4, with no clear D. The CDR3 DNA reads as TGTGCCAGCAAGGAGACCGAGAATGAAAAACTGTTTTTT. It yields the protein CASKETENEKLFF.